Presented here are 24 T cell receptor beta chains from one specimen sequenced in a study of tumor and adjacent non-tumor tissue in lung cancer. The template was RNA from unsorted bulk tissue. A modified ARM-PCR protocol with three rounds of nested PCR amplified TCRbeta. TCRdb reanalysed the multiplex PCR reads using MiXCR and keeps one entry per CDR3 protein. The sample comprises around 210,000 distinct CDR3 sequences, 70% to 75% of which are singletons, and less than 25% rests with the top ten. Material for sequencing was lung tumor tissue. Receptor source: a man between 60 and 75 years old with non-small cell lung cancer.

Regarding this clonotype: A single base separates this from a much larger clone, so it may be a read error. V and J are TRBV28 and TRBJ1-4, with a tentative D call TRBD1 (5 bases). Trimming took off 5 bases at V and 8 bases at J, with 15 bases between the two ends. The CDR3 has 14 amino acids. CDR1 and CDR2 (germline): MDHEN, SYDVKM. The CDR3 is CASSIPQGHEKLFF. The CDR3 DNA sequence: TGTGCCAGCAGTATCCCCCAGGGTCACGAAAAACTGTTTTTT. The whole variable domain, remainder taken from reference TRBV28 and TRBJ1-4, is DVKVTQSSRYLVKRTGEKVFLECVQDMDHENMFWYRQDPGLGLRLIYFSYDVKMKEKGDIPEGYSVSREKKERFSLILESASTNQTSMYLCASSIPQGHEKLFFGSGTQLSVL.

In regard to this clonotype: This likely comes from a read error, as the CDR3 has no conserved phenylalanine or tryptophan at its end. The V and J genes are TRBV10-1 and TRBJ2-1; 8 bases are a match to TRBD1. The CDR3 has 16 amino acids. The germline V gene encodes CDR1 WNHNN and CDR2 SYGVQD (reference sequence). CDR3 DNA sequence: TGCGCCAGCAGTCCCACCCAGGGGGCCGCTTACAATAAGCAGTTCATC. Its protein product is CASSPTQGAAYNKQFI.

The chain's CDR3 is CASSPVGRATYEQYF. The CDR3 DNA reads TGTGCCAGCAGCCCCGTGGGGAGAGCAACTTACGAGCAGTACTTC. The gene calls are TRBV9 and TRBJ2-7; D possibly corresponds to TRBD2 (5 bases). CDR1 and CDR2 from the germline V gene are SGDLS and YYNGEE. The CDR3 runs 15 residues. The V and J ends lost 4 bases and 4 bases respectively, with 18 bases between them.

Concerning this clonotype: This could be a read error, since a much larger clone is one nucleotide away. The DNA for the CDR3 is TGCATTGCGATACTAGCGGGAGGGCTAGAGACCCAGTACTTC. Amino acid sequence: CIAILAGGLETQYF. V usage is TRBV20-1 and J usage is TRBJ2-5; 13 positions match TRBD2. The CDR3 sequence is 14 residues long. Germline V gene lookup returns CDR1 DFQATT and CDR2 SNEGSKA (reference sequence).

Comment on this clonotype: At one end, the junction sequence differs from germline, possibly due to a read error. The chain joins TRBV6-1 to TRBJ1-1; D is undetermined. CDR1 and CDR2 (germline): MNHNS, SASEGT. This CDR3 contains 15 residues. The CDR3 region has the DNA TGTGCCGGCAGTCCTCTTGGCAGCACGAACACTGAAGCTTTCTTT. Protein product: CAGSPLGSTNTEAFF.

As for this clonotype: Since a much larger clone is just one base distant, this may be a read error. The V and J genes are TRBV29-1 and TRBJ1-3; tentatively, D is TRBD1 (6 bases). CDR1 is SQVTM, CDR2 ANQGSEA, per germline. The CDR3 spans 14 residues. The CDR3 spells CSAVGGNSGTTIYF. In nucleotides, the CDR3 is TGCAGCGCGGTAGGGGGAAACTCTGGAACCACCATATATTTT.

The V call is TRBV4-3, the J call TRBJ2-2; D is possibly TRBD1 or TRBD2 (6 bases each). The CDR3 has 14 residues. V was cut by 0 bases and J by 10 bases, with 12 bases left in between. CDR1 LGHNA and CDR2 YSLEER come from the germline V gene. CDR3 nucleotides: TGCGCCAGCAGCCAAGAGTGGGGGGCCGAGGAGCTGTTTTTT. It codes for CASSQEWGAEELFF.

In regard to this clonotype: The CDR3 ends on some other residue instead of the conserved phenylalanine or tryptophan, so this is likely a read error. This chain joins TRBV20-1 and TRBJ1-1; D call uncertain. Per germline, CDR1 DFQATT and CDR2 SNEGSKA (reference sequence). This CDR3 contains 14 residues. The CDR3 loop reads CNASSQISNTEAFI. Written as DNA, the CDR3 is TGCAATGCTAGCTCACAGATCTCGAACACTGAAGCTTTCATT.

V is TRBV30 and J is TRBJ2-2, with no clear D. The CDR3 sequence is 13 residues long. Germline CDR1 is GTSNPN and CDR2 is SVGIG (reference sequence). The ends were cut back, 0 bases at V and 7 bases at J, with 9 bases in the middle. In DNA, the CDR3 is TGTGCCTGGAGTGTAAACGGTTTCGGGGAGCTGTTTTTT. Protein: CAWSVNGFGELFF.

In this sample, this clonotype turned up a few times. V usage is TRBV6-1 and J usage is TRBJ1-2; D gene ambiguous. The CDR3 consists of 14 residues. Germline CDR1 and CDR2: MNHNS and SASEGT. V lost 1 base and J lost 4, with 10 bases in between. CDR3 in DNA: TGTGCCAGCAGTGAAGAGGCAGCCATCTATGGCTACACCTTC. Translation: CASSEEAAIYGYTF.

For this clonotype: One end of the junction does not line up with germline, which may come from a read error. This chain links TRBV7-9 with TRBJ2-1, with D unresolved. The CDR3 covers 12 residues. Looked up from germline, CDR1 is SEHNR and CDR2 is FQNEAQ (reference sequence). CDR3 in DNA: TGTGCCAGCAGCTTAAGAGTCCATGACCAGTTTTTC. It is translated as CASSLRVHDQFF.

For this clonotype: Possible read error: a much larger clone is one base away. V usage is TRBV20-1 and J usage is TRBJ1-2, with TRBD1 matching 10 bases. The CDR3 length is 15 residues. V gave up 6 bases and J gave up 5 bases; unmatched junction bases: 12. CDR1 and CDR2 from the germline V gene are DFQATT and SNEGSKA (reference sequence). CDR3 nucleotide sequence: TGCAGTGCGCGAAGATTCGGACAGGGGGGATATGGCTACACCTTC. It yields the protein CSARRFGQGGYGYTF.

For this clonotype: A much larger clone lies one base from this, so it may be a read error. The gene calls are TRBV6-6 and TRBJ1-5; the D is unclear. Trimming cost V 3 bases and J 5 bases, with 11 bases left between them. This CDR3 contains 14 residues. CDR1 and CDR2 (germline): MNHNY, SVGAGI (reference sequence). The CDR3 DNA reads TGTGCCAGCAGTTATTCGTACAGCTATCAGCCCCAGCATTTT. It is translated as CASSYSYSYQPQHF.

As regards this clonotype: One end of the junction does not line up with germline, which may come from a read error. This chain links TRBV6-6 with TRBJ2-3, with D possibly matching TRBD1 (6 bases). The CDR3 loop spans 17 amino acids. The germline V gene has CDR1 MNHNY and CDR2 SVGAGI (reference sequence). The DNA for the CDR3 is TGTGTCAGCAGTTACCCCCCTGGGGACATGGGGACAGATACGCAGTATTTT. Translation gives CVSSYPPGDMGTDTQYF.

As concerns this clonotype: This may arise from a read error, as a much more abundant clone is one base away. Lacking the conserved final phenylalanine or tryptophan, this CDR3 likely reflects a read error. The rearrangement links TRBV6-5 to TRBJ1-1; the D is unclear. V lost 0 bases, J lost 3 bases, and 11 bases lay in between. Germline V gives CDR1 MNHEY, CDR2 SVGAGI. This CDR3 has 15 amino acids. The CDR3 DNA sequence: TGTGCCAGCAGTTACTCGACCGCCTGGGACACTGAAGCTTTCCTT. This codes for CASSYSTAWDTEAFL.

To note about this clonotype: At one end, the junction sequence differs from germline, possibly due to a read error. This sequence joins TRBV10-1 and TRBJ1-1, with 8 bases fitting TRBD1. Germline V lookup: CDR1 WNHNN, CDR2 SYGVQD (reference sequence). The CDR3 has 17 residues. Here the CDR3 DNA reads TGCGCCAGCAGTGAGTCTATGGCAGGGGGCCTAAACACTGAAGTTTTCTTT. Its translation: CASSESMAGGLNTEVFF.

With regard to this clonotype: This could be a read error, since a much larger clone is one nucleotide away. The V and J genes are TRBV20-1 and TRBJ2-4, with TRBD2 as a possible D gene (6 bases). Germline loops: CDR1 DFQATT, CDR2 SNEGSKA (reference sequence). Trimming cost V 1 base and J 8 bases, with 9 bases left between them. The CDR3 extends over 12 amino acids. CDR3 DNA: TGCAGTGCTAGAGTGGGGGGAGACATTCAGTACTTC. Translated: CSARVGGDIQYF.

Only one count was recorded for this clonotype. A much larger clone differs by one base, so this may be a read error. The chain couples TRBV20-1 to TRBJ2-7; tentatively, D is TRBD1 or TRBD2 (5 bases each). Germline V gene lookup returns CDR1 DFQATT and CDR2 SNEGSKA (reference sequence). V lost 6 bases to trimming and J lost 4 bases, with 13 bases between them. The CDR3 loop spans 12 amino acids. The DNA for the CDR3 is TGCAGTGCCTCTAGCAGGGTGTACGAGCAGTACTTC. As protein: CSASSRVYEQYF.

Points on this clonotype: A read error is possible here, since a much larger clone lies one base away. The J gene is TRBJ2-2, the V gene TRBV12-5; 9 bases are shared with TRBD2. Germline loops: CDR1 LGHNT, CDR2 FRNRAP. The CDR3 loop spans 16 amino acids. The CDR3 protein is CASNPSGGPNIGELFF. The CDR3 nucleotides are TGTGCTAGTAACCCGAGCGGGGGGCCAAACATCGGGGAGCTGTTTTTT.

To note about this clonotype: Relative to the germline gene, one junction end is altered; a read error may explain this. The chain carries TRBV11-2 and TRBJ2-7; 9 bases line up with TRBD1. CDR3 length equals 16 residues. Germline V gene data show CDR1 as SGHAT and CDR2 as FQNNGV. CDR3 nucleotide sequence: TGTGCCAGCAGTTTAGTGTGGGGACAGGGTCTCTACGAGCAGTATTTC. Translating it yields CASSLVWGQGLYEQYF.

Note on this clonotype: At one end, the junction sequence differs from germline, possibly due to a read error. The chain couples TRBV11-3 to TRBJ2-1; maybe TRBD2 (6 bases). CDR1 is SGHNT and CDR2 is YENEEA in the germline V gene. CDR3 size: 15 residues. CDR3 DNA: TGTGCCAGTAGCCCCCGGCGACTAGTTTTGGATGAACAGTTCTTC. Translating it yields CASSPRRLVLDEQFF.

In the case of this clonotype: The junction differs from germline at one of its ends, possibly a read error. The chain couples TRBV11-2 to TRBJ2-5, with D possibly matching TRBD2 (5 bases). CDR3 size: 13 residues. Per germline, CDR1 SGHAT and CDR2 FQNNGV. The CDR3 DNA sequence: TGTGCTAGCAGCAAGGGCTCGGGGAAGACCCAGTATTTC. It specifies CASSKGSGKTQYF.

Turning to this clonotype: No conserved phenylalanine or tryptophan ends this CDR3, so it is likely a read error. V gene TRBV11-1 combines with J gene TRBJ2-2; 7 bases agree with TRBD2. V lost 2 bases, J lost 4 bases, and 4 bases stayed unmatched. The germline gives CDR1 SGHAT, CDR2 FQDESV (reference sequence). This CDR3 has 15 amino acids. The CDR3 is CASSLCGRSTGELFL. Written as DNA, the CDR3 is TGTGCCAGCAGCTTATGCGGGAGAAGCACCGGGGAGCTGTTTCTT.

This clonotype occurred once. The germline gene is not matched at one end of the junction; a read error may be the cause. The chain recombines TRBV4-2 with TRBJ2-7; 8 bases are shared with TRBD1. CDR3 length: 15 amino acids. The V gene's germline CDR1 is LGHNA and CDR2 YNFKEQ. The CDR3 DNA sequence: TGTGCCAGCAGCCATCTCGACAGGGGAGACTACGAACAGTACTTC. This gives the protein CASSHLDRGDYEQYF.